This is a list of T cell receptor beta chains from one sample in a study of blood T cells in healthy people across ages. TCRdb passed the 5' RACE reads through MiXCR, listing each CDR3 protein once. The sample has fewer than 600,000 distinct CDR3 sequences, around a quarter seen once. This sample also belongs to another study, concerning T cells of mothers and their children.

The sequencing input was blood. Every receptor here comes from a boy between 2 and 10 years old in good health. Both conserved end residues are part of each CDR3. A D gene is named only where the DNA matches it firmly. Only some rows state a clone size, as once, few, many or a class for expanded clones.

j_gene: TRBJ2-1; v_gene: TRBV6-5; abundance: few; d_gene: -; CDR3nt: TGTGCCAGCAGAGGTGTTCTCTCCTACAATGAGCAGTTCTTC; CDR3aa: CASRGVLSYNEQFF
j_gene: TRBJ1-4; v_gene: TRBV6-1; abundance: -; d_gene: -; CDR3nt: TGTGCCAGCAGTGAAGCCGGTGGATCTTATGAAAAACTGTTTTTT; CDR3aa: CASSEAGGSYEKLFF
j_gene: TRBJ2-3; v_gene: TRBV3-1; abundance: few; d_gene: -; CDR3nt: TGTGCCAGCAGCAGACTTACAGATGCGCAGTATTTT; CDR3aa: CASSRLTDAQYF
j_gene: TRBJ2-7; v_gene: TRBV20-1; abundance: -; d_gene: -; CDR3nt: TGCAGTGCTAGGGGAATTCGCTCCTACGAGCAGTACTTC; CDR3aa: CSARGIRSYEQYF
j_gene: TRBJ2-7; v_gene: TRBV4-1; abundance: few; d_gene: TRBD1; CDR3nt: TGCGCCAGCAGCGGCATCGGGACAGGGAAGCGCCCCTACGAGCAGTACTTC; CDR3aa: CASSGIGTGKRPYEQYF
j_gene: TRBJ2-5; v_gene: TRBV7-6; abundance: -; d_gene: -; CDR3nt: TGTGCCAGCAGCTTATTGAGTTTGGAGACCCAGTACTTC; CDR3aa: CASSLLSLETQYF
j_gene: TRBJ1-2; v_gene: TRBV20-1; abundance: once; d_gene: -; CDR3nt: TGCGGTGCCCCGGACAGAATTAACTATGGCTACACCTTC; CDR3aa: CGAPDRINYGYTF
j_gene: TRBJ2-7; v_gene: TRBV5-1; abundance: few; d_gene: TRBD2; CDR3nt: TGCGCCAGCAGCAGGACTAGCGGGGATACCTACGAGCAGTACTTC; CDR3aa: CASSRTSGDTYEQYF
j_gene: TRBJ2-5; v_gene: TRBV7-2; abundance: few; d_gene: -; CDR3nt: TGTGCCAGCAGCTCCTTCGAGTTTAGGTTCACCGAGACCCAGTACTTC; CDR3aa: CASSSFEFRFTETQYF
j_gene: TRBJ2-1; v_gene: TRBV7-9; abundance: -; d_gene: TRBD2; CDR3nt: TGTGCCAGCAGCGCCCAACTAGCGGGGATCTACAATGAGCAGTTCTTC; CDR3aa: CASSAQLAGIYNEQFF
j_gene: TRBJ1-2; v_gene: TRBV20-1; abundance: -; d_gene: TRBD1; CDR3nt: TGCAGTGCTAGGGCCCGGACAGGGGCCTATGGCTACACCTTC; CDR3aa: CSARARTGAYGYTF
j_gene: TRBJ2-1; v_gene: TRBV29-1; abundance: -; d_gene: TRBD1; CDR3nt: TGCAGCGTTCCGGGACAGGGGAGAAATGAGCAGTTCTTC; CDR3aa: CSVPGQGRNEQFF
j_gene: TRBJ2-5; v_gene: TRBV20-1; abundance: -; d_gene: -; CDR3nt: TGCAGTGCTAGTAACCAAGAGACCCAGTACTTC; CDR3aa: CSASNQETQYF
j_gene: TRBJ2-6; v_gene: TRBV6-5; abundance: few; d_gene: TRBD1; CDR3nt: TGTGCCAGCAGTTACGCGAACTTCCGGGACAGGTTTGGGGCCAACGTCCTGACTTTC; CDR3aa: CASSYANFRDRFGANVLTF
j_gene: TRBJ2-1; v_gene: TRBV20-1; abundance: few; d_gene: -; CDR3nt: TGCAGTGCTAGAGATTCCCTGGGCAGGGGCAATGAGCAGTTCTTC; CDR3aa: CSARDSLGRGNEQFF
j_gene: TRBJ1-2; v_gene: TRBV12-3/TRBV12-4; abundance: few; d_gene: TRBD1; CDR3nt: TGTGCCAGCAGTTTTAGGGACAGGGGCTTCTATGGCTACACCTTC; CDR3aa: CASSFRDRGFYGYTF
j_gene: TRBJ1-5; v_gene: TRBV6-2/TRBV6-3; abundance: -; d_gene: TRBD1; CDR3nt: TGTGCCACCGCTTGGACAGGGGGCAAGCCCCAGCATTTT; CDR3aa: CATAWTGGKPQHF
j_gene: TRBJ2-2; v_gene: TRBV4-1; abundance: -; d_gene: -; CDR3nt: TGCGCCAGCAGCCAAGTGTTGCGGGTCAGCGGGGAGCTGTTTTTT; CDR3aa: CASSQVLRVSGELFF
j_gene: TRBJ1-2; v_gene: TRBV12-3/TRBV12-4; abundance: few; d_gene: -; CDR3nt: TGTGCCAGCAGTATAAAGGGGTATGGCTACACCTTC; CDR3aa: CASSIKGYGYTF
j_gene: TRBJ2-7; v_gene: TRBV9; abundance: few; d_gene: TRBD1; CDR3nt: TGTGCCAGCAGCGTAGAGGCCGGGACAGGGGAGTTCCACGAGCAGTACTTC; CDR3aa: CASSVEAGTGEFHEQYF
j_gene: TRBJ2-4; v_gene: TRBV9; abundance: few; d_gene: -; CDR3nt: TGTGCCAGCAGCCCCTATAGCGCTGAAAACATTCAGTACTTC; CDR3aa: CASSPYSAENIQYF
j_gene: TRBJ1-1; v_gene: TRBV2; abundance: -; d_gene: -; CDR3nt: TGTGCCACTGGACAGCAGAACACTGAAGCTTTCTTT; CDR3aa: CATGQQNTEAFF
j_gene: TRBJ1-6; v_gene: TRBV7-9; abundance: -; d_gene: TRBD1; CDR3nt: TGTGCCGGCAGCTCCTCGGGACAGGGGACCAATTCACCCCTCCACTTT; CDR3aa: CAGSSSGQGTNSPLHF
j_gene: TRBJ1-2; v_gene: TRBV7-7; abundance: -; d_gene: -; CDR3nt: TGTGCCAGCAGCTCCGGTGTTGTGGGGTGTGACTATGGCTACACCTTC; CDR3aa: CASSSGVVGCDYGYTF
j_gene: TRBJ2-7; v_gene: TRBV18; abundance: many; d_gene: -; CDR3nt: TGTGCCAGCTCACCTCGACAGAGCTCCTACGAGCAGTACTTC; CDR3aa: CASSPRQSSYEQYF
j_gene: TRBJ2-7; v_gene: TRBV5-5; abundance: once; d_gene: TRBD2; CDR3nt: TGTGCCAGCAGCTTGAGCGGGGGGAATTTGTACGAGCAGTACTTC; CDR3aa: CASSLSGGNLYEQYF
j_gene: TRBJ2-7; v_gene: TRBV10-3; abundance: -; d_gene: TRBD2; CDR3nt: TGTGCCATCAGTGAGGGGAGCGGGAGGGGCTACGAGCAGTACTTC; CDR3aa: CAISEGSGRGYEQYF
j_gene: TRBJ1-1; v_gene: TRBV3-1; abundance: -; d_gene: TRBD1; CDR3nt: TGTGCCAGCAGCCTCGGACAGGAGGGAACTGAAGCTTTCTTT; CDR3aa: CASSLGQEGTEAFF
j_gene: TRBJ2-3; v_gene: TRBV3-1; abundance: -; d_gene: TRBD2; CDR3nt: TGTGCCAGCAGTCAGGGAGCGGGACCAGATACGCAGTATTTT; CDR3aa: CASSQGAGPDTQYF
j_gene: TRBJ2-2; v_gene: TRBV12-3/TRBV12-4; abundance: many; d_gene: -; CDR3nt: TGTGCCAGCAGGCTCCTTTCAGGGGCCGGGGAGCTGTTTTTT; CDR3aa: CASRLLSGAGELFF
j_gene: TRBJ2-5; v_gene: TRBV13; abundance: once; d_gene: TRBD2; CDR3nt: TGTGCCAGCACGGAGTGGGGGGGGAAGACCCAGTACTTC; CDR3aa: CASTEWGGKTQYF
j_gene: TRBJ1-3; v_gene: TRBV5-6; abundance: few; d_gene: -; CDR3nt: TGTGCCAGCAGCCGTCCGGGACTCCTGGGGGGAAACACCATATATTTT; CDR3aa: CASSRPGLLGGNTIYF
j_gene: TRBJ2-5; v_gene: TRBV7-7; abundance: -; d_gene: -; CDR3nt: TGTGCTAGCAGCCTTGGACAGACAATTCAAGAGACCCAGTACTTC; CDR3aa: CASSLGQTIQETQYF
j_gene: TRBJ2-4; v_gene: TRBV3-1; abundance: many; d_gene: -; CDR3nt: TGTGCCAGCAGCCAAGATCCCTCTCTTATCATTCAGTACTTC; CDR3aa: CASSQDPSLIIQYF
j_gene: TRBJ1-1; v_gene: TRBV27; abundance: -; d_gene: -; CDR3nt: TGTGCCAGCAGTTCGCCAATGAGGAACACTGAAGCTTTCTTT; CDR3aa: CASSSPMRNTEAFF
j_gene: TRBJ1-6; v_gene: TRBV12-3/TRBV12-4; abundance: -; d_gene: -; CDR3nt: TGTGCCAGCAGACCATCCTCGGACTTTGATTCACCCCTCCACTTT; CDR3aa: CASRPSSDFDSPLHF
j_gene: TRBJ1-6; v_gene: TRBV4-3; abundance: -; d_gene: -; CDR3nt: TGCGCCAGCAGCCAAGGGGTCAATTCACCCCTCCACTTT; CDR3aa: CASSQGVNSPLHF
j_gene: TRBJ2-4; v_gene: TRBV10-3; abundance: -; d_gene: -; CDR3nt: TGTGCCATCAAAGGGGCCAAAAACATTCAGTACTTC; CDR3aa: CAIKGAKNIQYF
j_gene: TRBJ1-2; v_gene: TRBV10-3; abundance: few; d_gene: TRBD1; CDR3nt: TGTGCCATCAGTGAGCCGGACAGGCCCGACTATGGCTACACCTTC; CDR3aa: CAISEPDRPDYGYTF
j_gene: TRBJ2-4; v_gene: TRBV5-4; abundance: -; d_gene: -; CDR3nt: TGTGCCAGCAGCCAATACCAGGGGTACAAAAACATTCAGTACTTC; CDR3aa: CASSQYQGYKNIQYF
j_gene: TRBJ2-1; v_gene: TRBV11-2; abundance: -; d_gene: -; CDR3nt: TGTGCCAGCAGCTTAGATTATACCTACAATGAGCAGTTCTTC; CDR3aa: CASSLDYTYNEQFF
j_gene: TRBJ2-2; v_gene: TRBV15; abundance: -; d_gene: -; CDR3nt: TGTGCCACCACGGCGACCGGGGAGCTGTTTTTT; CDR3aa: CATTATGELFF
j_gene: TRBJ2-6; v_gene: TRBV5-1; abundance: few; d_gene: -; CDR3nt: TGCGCCAGCAGCTTAAGACAGGGACCTTCCCGGGGGAGGGCCAACGTCCTGACTTTC; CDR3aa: CASSLRQGPSRGRANVLTF
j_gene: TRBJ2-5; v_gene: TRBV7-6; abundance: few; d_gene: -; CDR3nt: TGTGCCAGCAGCTTAGCGCCCGATAACCAAGAGACCCAGTACTTC; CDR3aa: CASSLAPDNQETQYF
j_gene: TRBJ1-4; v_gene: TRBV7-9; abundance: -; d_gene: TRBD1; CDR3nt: TGTGCCAGCAGCAACAGGGGCGGTGAAAAACTGTTTTTT; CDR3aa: CASSNRGGEKLFF
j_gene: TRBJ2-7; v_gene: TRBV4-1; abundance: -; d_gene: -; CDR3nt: TGCGCCAGCAGCCAAGATGCCCTTCCGGCCGGCGAGCAGTATTTC; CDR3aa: CASSQDALPAGEQYF
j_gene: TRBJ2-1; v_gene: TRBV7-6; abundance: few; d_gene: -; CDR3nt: TGCGCCAGCAGTTTAGGGTGGGGGAGCCACAATGAGCAGTTCTTC; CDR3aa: CASSLGWGSHNEQFF
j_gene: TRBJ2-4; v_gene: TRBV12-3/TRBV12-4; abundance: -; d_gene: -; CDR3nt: TGTGCCAGCGGAGAGGAGATAGCCAAAAACATTCAGTACTTC; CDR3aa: CASGEEIAKNIQYF
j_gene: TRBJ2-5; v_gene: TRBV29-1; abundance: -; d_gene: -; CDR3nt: TGCAGCGTCCGAGGGCAGGCCTTGCAAGAGACCCAGTACTTC; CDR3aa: CSVRGQALQETQYF
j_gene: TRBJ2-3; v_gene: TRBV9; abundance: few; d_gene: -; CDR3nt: TGTGCCAGCAGCGTAGAGACAGATACGCAGTATTTT; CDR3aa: CASSVETDTQYF
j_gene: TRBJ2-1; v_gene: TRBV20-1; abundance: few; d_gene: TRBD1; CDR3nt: TGCAGTGCTAGCGAACAGGGGTTTAGCGATGAGCAGTTCTTC; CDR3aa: CSASEQGFSDEQFF
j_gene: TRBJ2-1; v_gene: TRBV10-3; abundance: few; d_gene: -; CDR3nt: TGTGCCATCAGTGGAGGACGTAGCCCCATGGATGAGCAGTTCTTC; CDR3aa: CAISGGRSPMDEQFF
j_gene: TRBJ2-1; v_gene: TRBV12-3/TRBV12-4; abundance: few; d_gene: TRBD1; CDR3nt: TGTGCCAGCAGTTTAAAGGGACAGGGGCAGAATGAGCAGTTCTTC; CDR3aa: CASSLKGQGQNEQFF
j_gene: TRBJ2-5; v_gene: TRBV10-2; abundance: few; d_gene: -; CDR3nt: TGCGCCAGCAGTGAGTCGCAATTGGAGACCCAGTACTTC; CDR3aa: CASSESQLETQYF
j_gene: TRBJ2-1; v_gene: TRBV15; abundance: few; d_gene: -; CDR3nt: TGTGCCACCAGCAGAGATGCGGCCTCTGGTAATGAGCAGTTCTTC; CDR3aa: CATSRDAASGNEQFF